The source of this T cell receptor beta chain is a study of T cells after yellow fever vaccination (dated by TCRdb to between 2017 and 2020). Turning to the overall study: Libraries from fractions with low cell numbers were prepared with the SMART-Seq v4 Ultra Low Input RNA kit. Two healthy male donors, one aged 18 to 30 and one aged 30 to 40 years, made up the cohort. Bulk TCR alpha and beta repertoires were sequenced longitudinally to track T-cell clones before and after primary and booster YFV17D yellow fever vaccination. Blood samples were taken at several timepoints before and after primary and secondary immunization, and bulk PBMC replicates and cell subsets were isolated.

The paper as a whole reports these results and caveats: Computational filtering was needed because FACS-sorted repertoires could contain abundant contaminating clonotypes from the bulk population. Only two donors were included in the study, so the extent to which the findings can be generalized is limited. A small share of clonotypes occurred in both CD4 and CD8 compartments, likely arising from convergent recombination. After the booster, most clones that had expanded after primary vaccination were detected again (approximately 97% of CD4 and 88% of CD8), suggesting broad maintenance of memory. The secondary T-cell response was found to be weaker but faster than the primary response, with a peak reached on day 5 rather than on day 15.

This clonotype was seen a handful of times. Its antigen is unknown. Per-base qualities were not stored, and no clone one base away is much larger. Explained via the paper, the treatment or condition label denotes: live attenuated yellow fever vaccine strain. PBMCs were isolated from peripheral blood using a standard Ficoll-Paque protocol. CD4 and CD8 T-cell fractions were isolated with Dynabeads CD4 and CD8 positive selection kits. RNA was extracted with TriZol from bulk PBMCs, CD4 and CD8 fractions, and dextramer-positive and dextramer-negative fractions. TCRdb lists the instrument as Illumina NovaSeq 6000. TCR cDNA was synthesized by 5'RACE template switching, which introduced a universal primer site and unique molecular identifiers. cDNA synthesis was primed from both the TCR alpha and TCR beta constant segments. Library amplification used two PCR steps, and the second PCR step added sample barcodes and sequencing adapters. Sequencing of libraries was done on Illumina HiSeq 2500 (2x100 bp) or NovaSeq (2x150 bp). In the original analysis: MIGEC was used to demultiplex reads and collapse the reads into UMI consensus sequences, and MiXCR was used for V(D)J alignment. Using edgeR on replicate PBMC samples, clonotypes were called vaccine-responding if FDR was below 0.01 and the log2 fold change was above 5 up to day 15. CD4 or CD8 identity was assigned to each bulk clonotype according to whether the clonotype was present at higher abundance in the sequenced CD4 repertoire or the sequenced CD8 repertoire. The raw public reads went through TCRdb reprocessing: fastp at Q25, MiXCR clone calling, in-frame beta chains kept. A single entry per CDR3 protein holds the most common genes and DNA from its merged rows. It is TCRdb's table, rather than the study itself, that gives the V and J calls and clone size. The table for this sample lists 150,000 to 200,000 distinct CDR3 sequences; around 10% of them were counted only once. Together, the top ten hold just over 35% of the sample.

The TCR originated in a young man who received the YFV17D yellow fever vaccine. The sequences come from CD8+ T cells sorted from PBMCs, collected 15 days after the yellow fever booster vaccination.

This receptor has the CDR3 CAISAEEDYEQYV. The DNA sequence is as follows: TGTGCCATCAGTGCGGAGGAAGACTACGAGCAGTACGTC. The V and J genes are TRBV10-3 and TRBJ2-7; D gene: possibly TRBD2, on 5 matching bases. The germline V gene yields ENHRY for CDR1 and SYGVKD for CDR2. V and J are truncated by 4 bases and 3 bases respectively, leaving an intervening sequence of 10 bases. The CDR3 contains 13 residues, cysteine and valine counted. Just the 39-base CDR3 DNA is kept, in frame starting at base 1.